These T cell receptor beta chains were read from a single sample in a study of blood T cells in healthy people across ages. Each CDR3 protein is one row after TCRdb ran MiXCR on the 5' RACE reads. The sample has about 900,000 distinct CDR3 sequences, approximately 65% seen once. The source material was blood. These receptors were taken from a young man in good health. Both conserved end residues are part of each CDR3. A D gene is named only where the DNA matches it firmly. The size field is filled for only some rows; it gives once, few, many or a size class.

j_call,d_call,v_call,clone_size,cdr3_nt,cdr3_aa
TRBJ2-7,.,TRBV12-3/TRBV12-4,few,TGTGCCAGCAGTTTGGGGCTGTTCTCCTACGAGCAGTACTTC,CASSLGLFSYEQYF
TRBJ2-5,TRBD2,TRBV4-3,few,TGCGCCAGCAGCCAACCGGGACTAGTGAGGCAAGAGACCCAGTACTTC,CASSQPGLVRQETQYF
TRBJ1-6,TRBD1,TRBV20-1,.,TGCAGTGCTTACAGGGGATCCTATAATTCACCCCTCCACTTT,CSAYRGSYNSPLHF
TRBJ2-7,TRBD2,TRBV6-2/TRBV6-3,once,TGTGCCAGCAGTTACAATGCGGGAGGTCGGCGGGATACCTACGAGCAGTACTTC,CASSYNAGGRRDTYEQYF
TRBJ2-5,TRBD2,TRBV7-6,.,TGTGCCAGCAGCTACCGGGGGGTCGAGGAGACCCAGTACTTC,CASSYRGVEETQYF
TRBJ2-1,TRBD2,TRBV27,.,TGTGCCAGCAGTTCCCAGGGAGGGTCGAATGAGCAGTTCTTC,CASSSQGGSNEQFF
TRBJ2-7,.,TRBV7-2,few,TGTGCCAGCAGCTACAGACCCTCCGGGGGACTCCCAAGAGAGCAGTACTTC,CASSYRPSGGLPREQYF
TRBJ2-7,TRBD1,TRBV9,.,TGTGCCAGCAGCGCCGGACAGGGGGCCTACAATGCGCAGTACTTC,CASSAGQGAYNAQYF
TRBJ1-6,.,TRBV4-3,few,TGCGCCAGCAGCCAACTCGTACAGAGCTCCTATAATTCACCCCTCCACTTT,CASSQLVQSSYNSPLHF
TRBJ2-1,.,TRBV4-3,few,TGCGCCAGCAGCCAACGACTAGGCAGGGATGAGCAGTTCTTC,CASSQRLGRDEQFF
TRBJ2-1,TRBD2,TRBV20-1,.,TGCAGTGCTAGCTCGACTAACGGGGGGGTGCAGTTCTTC,CSASSTNGGVQFF
TRBJ2-1,TRBD2,TRBV6-4,.,TGTGCCAGCAGTACCGCACTAGGACTAGCGGGGGGCCGGGCAAATGAGCAGTTCTTC,CASSTALGLAGGRANEQFF
TRBJ2-7,.,TRBV5-1,.,TGCGCCAGCAGGTTGATCTCGACAGGAACCTACGAGCAGTACTTC,CASRLISTGTYEQYF
TRBJ2-7,TRBD2,TRBV4-2,.,TGTGCCAGCAGCCAAGAAAGGCGGGGGTCCTACGAGCAGTACTTC,CASSQERRGSYEQYF
TRBJ2-1,.,TRBV9,.,TGTGCCAGCAGCGTAGTTGCGGTCCCCTACAATGAGCAGTTCTTC,CASSVVAVPYNEQFF
TRBJ1-2,TRBD1,TRBV6-1,.,TGTGCCAGCAGTGCCGTCCGGGACAGGGGTAACTATGGCTACACCTTC,CASSAVRDRGNYGYTF
TRBJ1-5,.,TRBV3-1,.,TGTGCCAGCAGCCAATCTTTTCAGCCCCAGCATTTT,CASSQSFQPQHF
TRBJ1-5,.,TRBV15,.,TGTGCCACCAGCACCCCCGAAGGCCTCCAGCCCCAGCATTTT,CATSTPEGLQPQHF
TRBJ2-6,.,TRBV4-3,.,TGCGCCAGCAGCCGAGAGGGGGGGCCTGGGGCCAACGTCCTGACTTTC,CASSREGGPGANVLTF
TRBJ2-4,.,TRBV24-1,.,TGTGCCACCAGTGATTTCGGGACAATCGAAGGCAAAAACATTCAGTACTTC,CATSDFGTIEGKNIQYF
TRBJ2-5,.,TRBV3-1,.,TGTGCCAGCAGCCAAGATCGGCGCAGGGGCCACCAGGAGACCCAGTACTTC,CASSQDRRRGHQETQYF
TRBJ2-2,.,TRBV12-5,.,TGTGCTAGTGGTTTAACTCAGACGAACACCGGGGAGCTGTTTTTT,CASGLTQTNTGELFF
TRBJ2-5,TRBD2,TRBV20-1,few,TGCAGTGCTAGAGATCTCACTAGCGACCAAGAGACCCAGTACTTC,CSARDLTSDQETQYF
TRBJ2-1,.,TRBV6-5,.,TGTGCCAGCAGTACGGTAGGGGTCTCCTACAATGAGCAGTTCTTC,CASSTVGVSYNEQFF
TRBJ2-1,TRBD1,TRBV6-2/TRBV6-3,.,TGTGCCAGCAGCCCGACAGGGCCCTACAATGAGCAGTTCTTC,CASSPTGPYNEQFF
TRBJ2-1,.,TRBV20-1,.,TGCAGTGCTCATCCACGTAGGAAGGGAACACATAGGCTCAATGAGCAGTTCTTC,CSAHPRRKGTHRLNEQFF
TRBJ2-5,.,TRBV10-3,.,TGTGCCATCAGTTCTGCTCAAGAGACACAGTACTTC,CAISSAQETQYF
TRBJ1-2,.,TRBV4-2,few,TGTGCCAGCAGCCAAGATCCGTACGGCTATGGCTACACCTTC,CASSQDPYGYGYTF
TRBJ2-5,.,TRBV6-2/TRBV6-3,few,TGTGCCAGCAGTTTGGCCCCGTACCAAGAGACCCAGTACTTC,CASSLAPYQETQYF
TRBJ2-7,.,TRBV10-3,few,TGTGCCATCGGACAGTTAGGTTACGAGCAGTACTTC,CAIGQLGYEQYF
TRBJ2-2,.,TRBV11-2,few,TGTGCCAGCAGCGAGCAATTTCGACGGCGTTGGGGGGAGCTGTTTTTT,CASSEQFRRRWGELFF
TRBJ2-3,TRBD2,TRBV6-2/TRBV6-3,.,TGTGCCAGCAGTCCCCTAGCGGGGCCCGCAGATACGCAGTATTTT,CASSPLAGPADTQYF
TRBJ2-2,.,TRBV6-2/TRBV6-3,once,TGTGCCAGCAGACACAGGGAAACCGGGGAGCTGTTTTTT,CASRHRETGELFF
TRBJ2-7,.,TRBV4-3,.,TGCGCCAGCAGCCAAGAGGGGGCGGGGGACTACGAGCAGTACTTC,CASSQEGAGDYEQYF
TRBJ2-3,TRBD2,TRBV7-2,.,TGTGCCAGCAGCTTAGAGGGAGCGGGGGGGCCAACAGATACGCAGTATTTT,CASSLEGAGGPTDTQYF
TRBJ2-1,.,TRBV7-2,.,TGTGCCAGCAGCTTATTGAAGATCCGGGACGGATACAATGAGCAGTTCTTC,CASSLLKIRDGYNEQFF
TRBJ2-7,TRBD1,TRBV28,.,TGTGCCAGCAGTGCCACCGGGACAGGGATTATGTACGAGCAGTACTTC,CASSATGTGIMYEQYF